This T cell receptor beta chain was recorded in a study of T cell repertoires in cytomegalovirus infection. Notes on the study in general: In two of eight donors, the top clonotype was HLA-C-restricted CMV-specific.

This clonotype was found a few times. Its target is unknown. Germline loops: CDR1 SNHLY, CDR2 FYNNEI. V was pared by 4 bases and J by 8 bases, with 10 bases of the junction left unmatched. The CDR3 is made up of 17 amino acids. A single record per CDR3 protein comes from TCRdb applying MiXCR to the reads. Found here are some 350,000 distinct CDR3 sequences, about a sixth of them singletons; the top ten hold roughly 9%. The clonotype comes from a human donor in good health (CMV status not recorded). Some clones in this sample may be carry-over from other donors' samples. The sample taken for sequencing was PBMCs. The genes are TRBV2 and TRBJ1-6, with 11 bases fitting TRBD1. In nucleotides, the CDR3 is TGTGCCAGCAGTGCCCGAAGGACAGGGGGCGCCGATTCACCCCTCCACTTT. Its protein is CASSARRTGGADSPLHF.